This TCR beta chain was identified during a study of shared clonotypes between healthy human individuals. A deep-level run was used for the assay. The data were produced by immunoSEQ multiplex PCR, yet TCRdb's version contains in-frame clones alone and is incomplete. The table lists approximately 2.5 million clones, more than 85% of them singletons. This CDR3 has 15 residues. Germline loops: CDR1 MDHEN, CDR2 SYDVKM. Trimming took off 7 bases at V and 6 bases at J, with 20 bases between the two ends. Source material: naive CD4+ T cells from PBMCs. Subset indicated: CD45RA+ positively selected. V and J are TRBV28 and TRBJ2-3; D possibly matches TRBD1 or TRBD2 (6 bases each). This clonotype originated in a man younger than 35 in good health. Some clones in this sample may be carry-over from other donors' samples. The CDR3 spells CASKTGGSRGDTQYF. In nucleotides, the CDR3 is TGTGCCAGCAAGACCGGGGGCAGTAGAGGGGATACGCAGTATTTT.